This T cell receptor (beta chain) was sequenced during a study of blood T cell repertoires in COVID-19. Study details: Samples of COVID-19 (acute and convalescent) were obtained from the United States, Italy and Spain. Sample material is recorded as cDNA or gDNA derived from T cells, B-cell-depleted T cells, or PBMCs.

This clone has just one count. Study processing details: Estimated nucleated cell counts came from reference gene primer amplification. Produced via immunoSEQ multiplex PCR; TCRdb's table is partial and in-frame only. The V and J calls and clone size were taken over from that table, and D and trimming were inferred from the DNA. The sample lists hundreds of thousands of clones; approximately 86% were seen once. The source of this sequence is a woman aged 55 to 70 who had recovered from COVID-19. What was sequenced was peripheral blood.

CDR3: CASSLGQSGTQYF. The CDR3 DNA follows: TGTGCCAGCAGCCTAGGACAATCCGGGACCCAGTACTTC. V usage is TRBV3-1 (or the pseudogene TRBV3-2) and J usage is TRBJ2-5, with D tentatively TRBD1 (5 bases). This CDR3 contains 13 residues. CDR1 and CDR2 from the germline V gene are LGHDT and YNNKEL (reference sequence). V was shortened by 4 bases and J by 7 bases, with 13 bases between the two germline ends.